Listed here are 28 T cell receptor beta chains from one sample, sequenced in a study of shared clonotypes between healthy human individuals. This table comes from immunoSEQ multiplex PCR, and its TCRdb copy is limited to in-frame clones, with some not included. This table holds approximately 100,000 clones, around 68% found once. Material for sequencing was memory CD8+ T cells sorted from blood. Subset here: CD45RO+ cells pooled with CCR7-negative TemRA cells. Source of these receptors: a woman in her thirties in good health.

V usage is TRBV6-6 and J usage is TRBJ2-4; the match to TRBD2 covers 10 bases. The CDR3 extends over 16 amino acids. With 5 bases clipped from V and 3 bases from J, the junction kept 7 bases outside the gene matches. Germline V gives CDR1 MNHNY, CDR2 SVGAGI (reference sequence). The CDR3 spells CASSKGTSVGKNIQYF. Here the CDR3 DNA reads TGTGCCAGCAGTAAAGGGACTAGCGTAGGCAAAAACATTCAGTACTTC.

This chain links TRBV23-1 with TRBJ2-5; 8 nucleotides align to TRBD1. TRBV23-1 is designated an ORF whose function remains uncertain. CDR3 length equals 17 residues. J lost 5 bases, V lost 6 bases, and 17 bases had no gene match. The CDR3 region is CASSPPGQGAHEETQYF. The CDR3 nucleotides are TGCGCCAGCAGCCCGCCAGGGCAGGGGGCGCATGAGGAGACCCAGTACTTC.

Concerning this clone itself: A much larger clone lies one base from this, so it may be a read error. The V call is TRBV6-1, the J call TRBJ2-6; unclear D gene. There are 15 residues in the CDR3. From germline, CDR1 is MNHNS and CDR2 SASEGT. The CDR3 DNA reads TGTACCACCGAACCCTCTGGCTCTGGGGCCAACGTCCTGACTTTC. It translates to CTTEPSGSGANVLTF.

The chain uses TRBV5-1 and TRBJ2-2; no clear D gene. Trimming took 2 bases from V and 5 from J, leaving 16 bases between them. The CDR3 is 16 amino acids. The germline V gene has CDR1 SGHRS and CDR2 YFSETQ. CDR3: CASSFPGPRETGELFF. For the CDR3, the DNA is TGCGCCAGCAGCTTCCCCGGGCCACGTGAAACCGGGGAGCTGTTTTTT.

The chain combines TRBV28 with TRBJ2-7; 7 bases line up with TRBD2. This CDR3 spans 14 amino acids. V lost 6 bases and J lost 4; bases outside the gene matches: 9. Germline lookup yields CDR1 MDHEN and CDR2 SYDVKM. The CDR3: CASSWTGGRYEQYF. CDR3 nucleotides: TGTGCCAGCAGCTGGACGGGAGGCCGGTACGAGCAGTACTTC.

The CDR3 is CASSLEGRNTEAFF. The CDR3 nucleotides are TGTGCCAGCAGCTTAGAGGGAAGGAACACTGAAGCTTTCTTT. The chain carries TRBV7-9 and TRBJ1-1; the D is unclear. Germline lookup yields CDR1 SEHNR and CDR2 FQNEAQ (reference sequence). Trimming took 1 base from V and 1 from J, leaving 7 bases between them. The CDR3 totals 14 residues.

The gene calls are TRBV28 and TRBJ1-5; D uncertain. The CDR3 length is 12 residues. With 2 bases removed from V and 8 bases from J, the gap between germline ends came to 7 bases. Germline lookup yields CDR1 MDHEN and CDR2 SYDVKM. The CDR3 region has the DNA TGTGCCAGCAGTTTAAATGGAGAGCCCCAGCATTTT. It specifies CASSLNGEPQHF.

The chain carries TRBV28 and TRBJ1-4; 10 nucleotides align to TRBD1. CDR3 length equals 15 residues. CDR1 MDHEN and CDR2 SYDVKM come from the germline V gene. J was trimmed by 0 bases and V by 8 bases; bases with no gene match: 3. The CDR3 sequence is CASGTGDATNEKLFF. As DNA, the CDR3 is TGTGCCAGCGGGACAGGGGATGCAACTAATGAAAAACTGTTTTTT.

V is TRBV6-5 and J is TRBJ2-1; 9 nucleotides align to TRBD2. This CDR3 spans 14 amino acids. CDR1 and CDR2 (germline): MNHEY, SVGAGI. Trimming at V came to 6 bases and at J to 5 bases, leaving 5 bases not matched to a gene. CDR3 coding DNA: TGTGCCAGCAGGGGACTAGCCGTGGACAATGAGCAGTTCTTC. This sequence encodes CASRGLAVDNEQFF.

The J gene is TRBJ2-1, the V gene TRBV15; 13 positions match TRBD2. Trimming took 4 bases from V and 6 from J; bases not matched to a gene: 15. The CDR3 is 19 residues long. The germline V gene has CDR1 LNHNV and CDR2 YYDKDF (reference sequence). The CDR3 loop reads CATSTRLAGGPSPANEQFF. The CDR3 bases are TGTGCCACCAGCACCCGACTAGCGGGAGGTCCCTCTCCGGCCAATGAGCAGTTCTTC.

The rearrangement links TRBV7-9 to TRBJ2-7; D is uncertain. CDR1 is SEHNR, CDR2 FQNEAQ, per germline (reference sequence). This CDR3 contains 12 residues. V was clipped by 1 base and J by 3 bases, with 4 bases between them. The CDR3 DNA reads TGTGCCAGCAGCTTAGTTCTCTACGAGCAGTACTTC. Amino acid sequence: CASSLVLYEQYF.

This chain connects TRBV28 to TRBJ2-1; 9 nucleotides line up with TRBD2. V was clipped by 10 bases and J by 7 bases; unmatched bases: 11. The CDR3 is 14 amino acids. The germline gives CDR1 MDHEN, CDR2 SYDVKM. The CDR3 bases are TGTGCCACCCTCCAAGCGGGAGGATCAAATGAGCAGTTCTTC. Protein: CATLQAGGSNEQFF.

The chain links TRBV4-2 to TRBJ2-7; 8 bases line up with TRBD1. With 8 bases clipped from V and 7 bases from J, the junction kept 10 bases outside the gene matches. This CDR3 is 13 amino acids long. Germline CDR1 and CDR2: LGHNA and YNFKEQ. The CDR3 region has the DNA TGTGCCAGCCGGGACAGGACTTCAAATGAGCAGTACTTC. It specifies CASRDRTSNEQYF.

This clone was observed a single time. V is TRBV28 and J is TRBJ2-3; TRBD2 matches at 7 bases. The CDR3 contains 16 residues. From germline, CDR1 is MDHEN and CDR2 SYDVKM. After removal of 8 bases from V and 2 bases from J, the junction contained 13 bases not matched to a gene. The CDR3 DNA follows: TGTGCCAGCGGCCTCCGGGGACTAACCATCACAGATACGCAGTATTTT. Translation gives CASGLRGLTITDTQYF.

V gene TRBV6-5 combines with J gene TRBJ2-7; 7 bases fit TRBD1. This CDR3 is built from 11 residues. Germline V CDR1 and CDR2: MNHEY, SVGAGI. V shed 7 bases, J shed 6 bases, and the junction held 3 bases outside the gene matches. The CDR3 nucleotides are TGTGCCAGCATCTCAGGGGGCGAGCAGTACTTC. It specifies CASISGGEQYF.

The chain employs TRBV13 and TRBJ2-7, with TRBD2 matching over 11 bases. The CDR3 sequence is 15 residues long. The ends lost 6 bases at V and 6 bases at J; junction bases unmatched: 10. Germline assignment: CDR1 PRHDT and CDR2 FYEKMQ (reference sequence). The chain's CDR3 is CASRLTSGRTREQYF. DNA for the CDR3: TGTGCCAGCAGATTAACTAGCGGGAGAACGCGCGAGCAGTACTTC.

Written as DNA, the CDR3 is TGCACCAGCAGCCCTAGCGGGGGGGGGAGGAATGAGCAGTTCTTC. Translation: CTSSPSGGGRNEQFF. This chain uses TRBV1 with TRBJ2-1; the D segment call TRBD2 is taken from the table without a DNA check. TRBV1 constitutes a pseudogene. This CDR3 comprises 15 residues.

This clone was seen a handful of times. This chain links TRBV6-1 with TRBJ2-2; a possible D gene is TRBD2 (5 bases). The V and J ends lost 5 bases and 14 bases respectively, with 18 bases between them. Germline V gives CDR1 MNHNS, CDR2 SASEGT. The CDR3 is 13 residues long. CDR3 sequence (DNA): TGTGCCAGCAGTCCCCGGGGAGCACAAGTCCTGTTTTTT. Encoded protein: CASSPRGAQVLFF.

The DNA of the CDR3 is TGTGCCAACCGGACAGGGGTGAACACTGAAGCTTTCTTT. Its translation: CANRTGVNTEAFF. The chain links TRBV2 to TRBJ1-1; TRBD1 matches 9 bases. Per germline, CDR1 SNHLY and CDR2 FYNNEI. The CDR3 has 13 residues. The V gene end was trimmed by 10 bases and the J gene end by 0 bases; junction bases not matched to a gene: 3.

V gene TRBV2 combines with J gene TRBJ2-7; TRBD1 matches 7 bases. Per germline, CDR1 SNHLY and CDR2 FYNNEI. CDR3 size: 13 residues. V shed 6 bases, J shed 2 bases, and the junction held 4 bases outside the gene matches. This CDR3 reads CASRRQGTYEQYF. In nucleotides, the CDR3 is TGTGCCAGCAGGAGACAGGGCACCTACGAGCAGTACTTC.

Only a few counts were recorded for this clone. CDR3 residues: CASSIWLAGGFGNEQFF. In DNA form, the CDR3 reads TGTGCCAGTAGTATTTGGCTAGCGGGAGGGTTTGGGAATGAGCAGTTCTTC. The chain employs TRBV19 and TRBJ2-1, with 12 nucleotides matching TRBD2. The CDR3 is 17 amino acids. The germline V gene encodes CDR1 LNHDA and CDR2 SQIVND (reference sequence). With V trimmed by 3 bases and J by 7 bases, 10 bases remained unmatched.

The chain couples TRBV7-9 to TRBJ2-7; no clear D. V was shortened by 5 bases and J by 3 bases, with 26 bases between the two germline ends. Germline V gives CDR1 SEHNR, CDR2 FQNEAQ (reference sequence). The CDR3 runs 18 residues. This chain's CDR3 is CASSHPFPQPKWVYEQYF. CDR3 DNA: TGTGCCAGCAGCCACCCCTTCCCTCAGCCTAAGTGGGTCTACGAGCAGTACTTC.

The J gene is TRBJ2-3, the V gene TRBV27; 11 bases fit TRBD2. V gave up 6 bases and J gave up 5 bases; unmatched junction bases: 10. The CDR3 is 16 amino acids. Germline loops: CDR1 MNHEY, CDR2 SMNVEV (reference sequence). CDR3 DNA: TGTGCCAGCAGACGTGCGACTAGCGGGATCTTAGATACGCAGTATTTT. Residues: CASRRATSGILDTQYF.

The chain has TRBV15 and TRBJ1-2; D unresolved. Trimming left V 1 base short and J 0 bases short, with 21 bases between. Looked up from germline, CDR1 is LNHNV and CDR2 is YYDKDF (reference sequence). The CDR3 has 19 residues. CDR3 nucleotide sequence: TGTGCCACCAGCAGAGCACGTTGGACTGTTTCTCCAGCTAACTATGGCTACACCTTC. Translating it yields CATSRARWTVSPANYGYTF. Based on the CDR3 plus reference TRBV15 and TRBJ1-2, the full variable domain is DAMVIQNPRYQVTQFGKPVTLSCSQTLNHNVMYWYQQKSSQAPKLLFHYYDKDFNNEADTPDNFQSRRPNTSFCFLDIRSPGLGDTAMYLCATSRARWTVSPANYGYTFGSGTRLTVV.

This clone was recorded only once. The rearrangement joins TRBV4-1 to TRBJ2-7; 8 bases align to TRBD1. This CDR3 spans 14 amino acids. V lost 5 bases and J lost 3; bases outside the gene matches: 6. Germline CDR1 MGHRA, CDR2 YSYEKL. This chain's CDR3 is CASSTTGGGYEQYF. CDR3 DNA: TGCGCCAGCAGCACTACAGGGGGAGGCTACGAGCAGTACTTC.

The rearrangement links TRBV27 to TRBJ2-2, with D unresolved. V was pared by 6 bases and J by 3 bases, with 8 bases between. Germline V gene data show CDR1 as MNHEY and CDR2 as SMNVEV (reference sequence). This CDR3 is 13 amino acids long. Written as DNA, the CDR3 is TGTGCCAGCAGGCCACTTTACACCGGGGAGCTGTTTTTT. Its translation is CASRPLYTGELFF.

The chain carries TRBV6-1 and TRBJ1-1, with D possibly being TRBD1 (6 bases). The CDR3 is 16 amino acids. Per the germline V gene, CDR1 is MNHNS and CDR2 is SASEGT. The germline V and J ends were trimmed by 4 bases and 1 base, with 16 bases remaining between them. CDR3 nucleotide sequence: TGTGCCAGCAGTGTAACATCAGGGGTGGGGAACACTGAAGCTTTCTTT. It codes for CASSVTSGVGNTEAFF.

In this sample, this clone turned up once. The V call is TRBV7-9, the J call TRBJ2-7; 7 bases align to TRBD2. CDR3 length equals 15 residues. Looked up from germline, CDR1 is SEHNR and CDR2 is FQNEAQ (reference sequence). V lost 3 bases to trimming and J lost 2 bases; unmatched junction nucleotides: 7. The CDR3 protein is CASSFPASGPYEQYF. For the CDR3, the DNA is TGTGCCAGCAGCTTTCCGGCTAGCGGACCCTACGAGCAGTACTTC.